This TCR beta chain was found in a study of blood T cell repertoires in COVID-19 (dated by TCRdb to 2018 to 2021). Regarding the study in general: Collaborator samples came from the United States, Italy and Spain and covered acute and convalescent phases of COVID-19. The prospective study material was composed of cDNA or gDNA derived from T cells, B-cell-depleted T cells, or PBMCs. The dataset comprised deeply sampled blood TCRbeta repertoires from subjects exposed to, actively infected with, or recovered from COVID-19. A freely available public database, intended as a resource for researchers studying the immune response to SARS-CoV-2, is where the repertoires were released. Samples came from the ongoing ImmuneRACE study (first 160 participants) plus 1,254 subjects from 6 global collaborators. Sample metadata almost always included a de-identified subject ID, COVID-19 status, age in years and sex. Where available, HLA class I and class II types were obtained from metadata supplied by the sample provider rather than from assay-based typing. Broad study findings and their caveats: How much clinical and demographic metadata was included differed by source and by participant, and the metadata was provided uncurated.

As to this clone: It has no known antigen specificity. No base-level quality is on record; no much larger clone is a single base apart.

TCRbeta CDR3 regions were amplified from genomic DNA using the immunoSEQ Assay, a bias-controlled multiplex PCR. Under the source paper's analysis protocol: Nucleated cell counts per sample were estimated from amplification of reference gene primers within the assay. To quantify the absolute abundance of each unique TCRbeta CDR3 rearrangement, sequence reads were collapsed and filtered. Productive Simpson clonality was computed per sample as the square root of Simpson's diversity index over productive rearrangements. TCRdb limited this immuneACCESS table to in-frame rearrangements with V and J called. A share of clones is missing; checked studies link under half to unresolved V genes, and the rest is unexplained. For V, J and clone size, that table is used; D and trimming come from the DNA. This sample has some 86,000 clones in its table, and approximately 90% of those were observed once. The top ten hold roughly 2.2% of the sample.

Each collaborating institution followed its own protocols to collect whole blood in K2EDTA tubes. For TCRbeta analysis, collaborators shipped samples as frozen whole blood, isolated PBMCs, or DNA extracted from either of those sample types. From cysteine to phenylalanine, the CDR3 is 19 amino acids long. The only DNA kept is the CDR3, 57 bases in frame from the first base. The germline V gene supplies CDR1 LGHNT and CDR2 FRNRAP. The V end loses 6 bases and the J end loses 7 bases, and a stretch of 31 bases separates them. Sequenced input: peripheral blood. The sequence links TRBV12-5 to TRBJ1-5, with the D gene call left open. This receptor was obtained from a human donor with active COVID-19. The donor label of this sample is uncertain. The bases are TGTGCTAGTGGCCCCGAGTACCCCCTAGGATCGACCTCGTGGCAGCCCCAGCATTTT. Protein translation: CASGPEYPLGSTSWQPQHF.